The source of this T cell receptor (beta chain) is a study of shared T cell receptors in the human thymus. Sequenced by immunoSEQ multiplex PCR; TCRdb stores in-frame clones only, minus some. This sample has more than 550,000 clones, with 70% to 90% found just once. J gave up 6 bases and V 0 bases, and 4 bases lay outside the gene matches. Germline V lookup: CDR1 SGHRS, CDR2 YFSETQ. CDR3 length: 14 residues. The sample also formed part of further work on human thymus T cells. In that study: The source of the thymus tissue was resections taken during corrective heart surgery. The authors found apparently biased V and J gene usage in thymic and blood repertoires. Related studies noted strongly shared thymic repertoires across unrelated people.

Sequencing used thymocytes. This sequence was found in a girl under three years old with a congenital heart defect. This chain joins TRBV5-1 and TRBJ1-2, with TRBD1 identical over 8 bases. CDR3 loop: CASSLGQGANGYTF. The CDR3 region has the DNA TGCGCCAGCAGCTTGGGTCAGGGGGCGAATGGCTACACCTTC.